These 16 T cell receptor beta chains originate from one sample sequenced in a study of blood T cell repertoires in COVID-19. Assay: immunoSEQ multiplex PCR; the TCRdb copy retains only in-frame clones and omits some. The sample gives a few hundred thousand clones, 85% of which show up once; roughly 5% is in the top ten. Sequenced material: peripheral blood. The origin of the receptors is a man in his fifties or sixties with active or convalescent COVID-19.

The chain carries TRBV14 and TRBJ2-7; 7 nucleotides match TRBD1. The V segment lost 1 base and the J segment 4 bases; nucleotides outside the gene matches: 7. This CDR3 is 15 amino acids long. The germline gives CDR1 SGHDN, CDR2 FVKESK. The CDR3 region has the DNA TGTGCCAGCAGCCAAGGACAGGGAAAGTGGTACGAGCAGTACTTC. It specifies CASSQGQGKWYEQYF.

This chain connects TRBV14 to TRBJ1-3, with TRBD1 identical over 9 bases. The CDR3 contains 15 residues. V shed 2 bases and J 8 bases; nucleotides not matched to a gene: 7. From germline, CDR1 is SGHDN and CDR2 FVKESK. CDR3 DNA sequence: TGTGCCAGCAGCCAATACCCGGGACAGGGATACACCATATATTTT. Amino acids: CASSQYPGQGYTIYF. The variable domain in full, with the rest retrieved from reference TRBV14 and TRBJ1-3, is EAGVTQFPSHSVIEKGQTVTLRCDPISGHDNLYWYRRVMGKEIKFLLHFVKESKQDESGMPNNRFLAERTGGTYSTLKVQPAELEDSGVYFCASSQYPGQGYTIYFGEGSWLTVV.

This clone was detected only once. The J gene is TRBJ2-2, the V gene TRBV7-7; TRBD1 aligns across 8 bases. After removal of 3 bases from V and 5 bases from J, the junction contained 2 bases not matched to a gene. CDR1 SSHAT and CDR2 FNYEAQ come from the germline V gene (reference sequence). The CDR3 is 14 residues long. In DNA, the CDR3 is TGTGCCAGCAGCTTCAGGGGGCGGACCGGGGAGCTGTTTTTT. It encodes CASSFRGRTGELFF.

Concerning this clone itself: At one end, the junction sequence differs from germline, possibly due to a read error. The chain links TRBV5-3 to TRBJ2-1, with TRBD2 matching over 13 bases. TRBV5-3 is given ORF status, its function remaining uncertain. The CDR3 runs 19 residues. The CDR3 sequence: CVRSKPGLAGSSSYNEQFF. CDR3 sequence (DNA): TGTGTCAGAAGCAAACCGGGACTAGCGGGATCGAGCTCCTACAATGAGCAGTTCTTC.

The V call is TRBV28, the J call TRBJ2-7; D is perhaps TRBD1 (6 bases). Germline V gene sequence: CDR1 MDHEN, CDR2 SYDVKM. The CDR3 is 15 residues long. V was clipped by 3 bases and J by 3 bases, with 15 bases between them. CDR3 DNA: TGTGCCAGCAGTTTTCAGGGGAAGGGGTTCTACGAGCAGTACTTC. This encodes CASSFQGKGFYEQYF.

This clone was observed a single time. This chain uses TRBV6-6 with TRBJ2-3, with D uncertain. Per germline, CDR1 MNHNY and CDR2 SVGAGI (reference sequence). The length of the CDR3 is 14 residues. The V gene lost 4 bases and the J gene lost 3 bases, with 11 bases spanning the gap. CDR3 residues: CASSSRGATDTQYF. DNA of the CDR3: TGTGCCAGCAGTTCCAGAGGTGCTACAGATACGCAGTATTTT.

The J gene is TRBJ1-2, the V gene TRBV4-1, with D unclear. V was trimmed by 0 bases and J by 0 bases, leaving 8 bases between them. Germline loops: CDR1 MGHRA, CDR2 YSYEKL. The CDR3 runs to 15 residues. CDR3 in DNA: TGCGCCAGCAGCCAAGACCCGGGAGCTAACTATGGCTACACCTTC. Its protein is CASSQDPGANYGYTF.

This clone has only one observation. The J gene is TRBJ2-7, the V gene TRBV5-4; 9 bases agree with TRBD2. The CDR3 consists of 15 residues. Germline V gives CDR1 SGHNT, CDR2 YYREEE (reference sequence). J gave up 3 bases and V 3 bases, and 7 bases lay outside the gene matches. The CDR3 DNA reads as TGTGCCAGCAGCTCAGGCGGGGGGGGCGACTACGAGCAGTACTTC. Amino acid sequence: CASSSGGGGDYEQYF.

As for this clone: Other DNA sequences in this sample translate to the same CDR3. This chain links TRBV20-1 with TRBJ1-2; D not resolved. Germline-derived CDR1 and CDR2 are DFQATT and SNEGSKA (reference sequence). This CDR3 spans 11 amino acids. Trimming left V 6 bases short and J 5 bases short, with 10 bases between. The CDR3 nucleotides read TGCAGTGCCAGGAGAGGGTATGGCTACACCTTC. Amino acids: CSARRGYGYTF.

This clone was seen a handful of times. The genes are TRBV7-3 and TRBJ2-5, with D perhaps matching TRBD1 (5 bases). In germline, CDR1 is SGHTA, CDR2 FQGTGA. The CDR3 runs 13 residues. V was trimmed by 8 bases and J by 0 bases, leaving 10 bases between them. CDR3 protein: CASSRTYQETQYF. The DNA of the CDR3 is TGTGCCAGCTCCCGGACATACCAAGAGACCCAGTACTTC.

As for this clone: This sample also contains other DNA sequences that code for the same CDR3. This chain links TRBV19 with TRBJ2-7; TRBD2 might be the D (5 bases). This CDR3 comprises 13 residues. CDR1 is LNHDA, CDR2 SQIVND, per germline (reference sequence). V shed 3 bases and J shed 1 base, with 7 bases lying between them. The CDR3 sequence: CASSITGSYEQYF. CDR3 DNA: TGTGCCAGTAGTATTACGGGATCCTACGAGCAGTACTTC.

This clone was detected a few times. The chain combines TRBV27 with TRBJ2-5; 9 positions match TRBD1. The ends lost 8 bases at V and 5 bases at J; junction bases unmatched: 9. This CDR3 region has 14 residues. CDR1 MNHEY and CDR2 SMNVEV come from the germline V gene (reference sequence). The CDR3, as DNA: TGTGCCAGCGGAGTGGACAGGGGAATGGAGACCCAGTACTTC. Protein product: CASGVDRGMETQYF.

The rearrangement uses TRBV18 and TRBJ1-6; D unclear. The CDR3 is made up of 15 amino acids. Trimming shortened V by 5 bases and J by 7 bases, and 15 bases separated the two germline ends. Germline CDR1 KGHSH, CDR2 LQKENI. This CDR3 is CASSEIQRSNSPLHF. The CDR3 region has the DNA TGTGCCAGCTCAGAGATACAGAGATCAAATTCACCCCTCCACTTT. The variable domain in full, completed from reference TRBV18 and TRBJ1-6, reads NAGVMQNPRHLVRRRGQEARLRCSPMKGHSHVYWYRQLPEEGLKFMVYLQKENIIDESGMPKERFSAEFPKEGPSILRIQQVVRGDSAAYFCASSEIQRSNSPLHFGNGTRLTVT.

J is TRBJ1-5 and V is TRBV5-1; possibly TRBD1 for D (6 bases). The CDR3 length is 15 residues. Between the trimmed V and J ends, which lost 4 bases and 5 bases, there was a span of 16 bases. Germline V gene data show CDR1 as SGHRS and CDR2 as YFSETQ. For the CDR3, the DNA is TGCGCCAGCAGCCCGGAAGGGGGAGTTCATCAGCCCCAGCATTTT. Its protein is CASSPEGGVHQPQHF.

The table lists this clone with a count of one. The chain links TRBV7-6 to TRBJ2-1; 7 bases match TRBD2. Germline lookup yields CDR1 SGHVS and CDR2 FNYEAQ. V dropped 2 bases and J dropped 0; count of bases not matched to a gene: 4. The CDR3 loop spans 16 amino acids. CDR3 bases: TGTGCCAGCAGCTTACTCGGGGGGAGCTCCTACAATGAGCAGTTCTTC. This gives the protein CASSLLGGSSYNEQFF.

In this sample, this clone turned up once. V gene TRBV7-3 combines with J gene TRBJ2-7; possibly TRBD2 for D (6 bases). The ends were cut back, 5 bases at V and 6 bases at J, with 14 bases in the middle. Germline CDR1 reads SGHTA; CDR2 reads FQGTGA. The CDR3 has 13 amino acids. The CDR3 nucleotides are TGTGCCAGCAGCGACCGACTAGGGAGCGAGCAGTACTTC. This translates into CASSDRLGSEQYF.